The clone carrying this T cell receptor (beta chain) appeared a few times. J was trimmed by 5 bases and V by 7 bases; bases with no gene match: 11. The CDR3 loop spans 15 amino acids. CDR1 MNHEY and CDR2 SVGAGI come from the germline V gene. These data originate in a study of blood T cell repertoires in COVID-19. As for the study in general: Whether acute or convalescent, the COVID-19 samples came from the United States, Italy and Spain.

Method: immunoSEQ multiplex PCR; TCRdb's copy keeps in-frame clones and lacks some. The sample consists of about 240,000 clones, 86% of them appearing once. The sample consisted of peripheral blood. The rearrangement links TRBV6-5 to TRBJ1-3; TRBD1 matches 7 bases. The receptor was isolated from an elderly man with acute or convalescent COVID-19. The CDR3: CASTTPGQDRNTIYF. In nucleotides, the CDR3 is TGTGCCAGCACCACCCCCGGACAGGATAGAAACACCATATATTTT.